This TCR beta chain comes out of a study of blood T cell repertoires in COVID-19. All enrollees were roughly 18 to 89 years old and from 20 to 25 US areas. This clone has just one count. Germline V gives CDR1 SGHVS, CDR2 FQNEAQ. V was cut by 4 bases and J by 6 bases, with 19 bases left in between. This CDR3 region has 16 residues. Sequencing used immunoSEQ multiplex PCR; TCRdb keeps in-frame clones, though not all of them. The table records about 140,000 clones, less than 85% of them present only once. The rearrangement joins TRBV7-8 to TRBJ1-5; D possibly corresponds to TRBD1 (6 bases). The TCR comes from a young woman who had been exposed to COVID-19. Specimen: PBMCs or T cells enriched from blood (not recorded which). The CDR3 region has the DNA TGTGCCAGCAGCTCAAGCGTGGTCGGGACATCTCAGCCCCAGCATTTT. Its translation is CASSSSVVGTSQPQHF.